A selection of T cell receptor beta chains follows, all from one sample in a study of T-cell reconstitution after alpha-beta-depleted transplantation in children. In TCRdb, the PCR reads were re-called with MiXCR into one record per CDR3 protein. Of 400,000 to 550,000 distinct CDR3 sequences in the sample, about 11% were seen once. The sample in question was PBMCs, obtained before TCRalphabeta/CD19-depleted stem cell transplant. The origin of the receptors is a child aged 2 to 10 with inherited bone marrow failure, due to receive a stem cell transplant. CDR3s include the opening cysteine and the closing phenylalanine or tryptophan. The order of the fields is D gene, V gene, clone size, J gene, CDR3 protein, CDR3 DNA. A D gene is named only where the DNA matches it firmly. Part of the rows lack a size; the others show once, few, many or a class for expanded clones.

TRBD2	TRBV12-3/TRBV12-4	few	TRBJ2-7	CASSLYSGRGSYEQYF	TGTGCCAGCAGTCTATATAGCGGGAGGGGGTCCTACGAGCAGTACTTC
.	TRBV28	many	TRBJ1-1	CASSLASRNTEAFF	TGTGCCAGCAGTTTAGCCAGTAGGAACACTGAAGCTTTCTTT
.	TRBV27	many	TRBJ2-7	CASSSTGAVYEQYF	TGTGCCAGCAGTTCCACGGGAGCTGTCTACGAGCAGTACTTC
.	TRBV4-3	many	TRBJ1-5	CASSHVTGTNQPQHF	TGCGCCAGCAGCCATGTGACAGGAACTAATCAGCCCCAGCATTTT
.	TRBV12-3/TRBV12-4	many	TRBJ2-2	CASSNKGYTGELFF	TGTGCCAGCTCCAACAAGGGGTATACCGGGGAGCTGTTTTTT
.	TRBV6-2/TRBV6-3	few	TRBJ2-7	CASSYAVSSPYREQYF	TGTGCCAGCAGTTACGCCGTTAGCTCCCCGTATAGAGAGCAGTACTTC
TRBD2	TRBV28	.	TRBJ2-1	CASSPGPRMATSGRPYNEQFF	TGTGCCAGCAGTCCGGGGCCCCGGATGGCCACTAGCGGGAGGCCCTACAATGAGCAGTTCTTC
.	TRBV20-1	many	TRBJ2-7	CSARRDITYEQYF	TGCAGTGCTAGACGGGACATTACCTACGAGCAGTACTTC
TRBD2	TRBV13	few	TRBJ2-7	CASSLGGLAGSEQYF	TGTGCCAGCAGCTTAGGGGGACTAGCGGGAAGCGAGCAGTACTTC
.	TRBV5-1	.	TRBJ2-7	CASSLGGQPYEQYF	TGCGCCAGCAGCCTGGGGGGACAGCCCTACGAGCAGTACTTC
.	TRBV5-4	many	TRBJ2-3	CASSLVYGTDTQYF	TGTGCCAGCAGCCTCGTCTACGGCACAGATACGCAGTATTTT
.	TRBV19	.	TRBJ1-4	CASSSPGRNREKLFF	TGTGCCAGTAGCTCGCCGGGACGCAACAGGGAAAAACTGTTTTTT
TRBD2	TRBV12-3/TRBV12-4	.	TRBJ2-3	CASGLAGSTDTQYF	TGTGCCAGCGGACTAGCGGGAAGCACAGATACGCAGTATTTT
.	TRBV30	few	TRBJ2-5	CAWSVRGIETQYF	TGTGCCTGGAGTGTCAGGGGAATCGAGACCCAGTACTTC
TRBD2	TRBV15	many	TRBJ2-1	CATSRPTPGGRIYNEQFF	TGTGCCACCAGCAGACCTACCCCGGGCGGGAGGATCTACAATGAGCAGTTCTTC
TRBD2	TRBV13	few	TRBJ2-4	CASSSISLAKGRENIQYF	TGTGCCAGCAGCTCCATTTCGTTAGCCAAGGGGAGGGAAAACATTCAGTACTTC
.	TRBV4-1	many	TRBJ2-3	CASSKQDGQTRDTQYF	TGCGCCAGCAGCAAACAAGATGGGCAGACCAGGGATACGCAGTATTTT
.	TRBV20-1	few	TRBJ2-1	CSARVSPGEQDEQFF	TGCAGTGCTAGAGTATCGCCAGGGGAACAGGATGAGCAGTTCTTC
TRBD2	TRBV20-1	many	TRBJ2-1	CSASREAYNEQFF	TGCAGTGCTAGTCGGGAGGCCTACAATGAGCAGTTCTTC
TRBD1	TRBV7-8	few	TRBJ2-1	CASRGTDSYNEQFF	TGTGCCAGCAGGGGGACAGATTCCTACAATGAGCAGTTCTTC
.	TRBV19	few	TRBJ1-2	CASSIPGINYGYTF	TGTGCCAGTAGTATCCCCGGAATCAACTATGGCTACACCTTC
.	TRBV18	many	TRBJ2-3	CASSIRTDSTDTQYF	TGTGCCAGCTCAATCCGGACAGATAGCACAGATACGCAGTATTTT
.	TRBV7-8	many	TRBJ2-5	CASSGRRAEGTQYF	TGTGCCAGCAGCGGCAGGAGGGCCGAGGGGACCCAGTACTTC
TRBD2	TRBV12-3/TRBV12-4	few	TRBJ2-4	CASSWTSGSKNIQYF	TGTGCCAGCAGTTGGACTAGCGGCAGCAAAAACATTCAGTACTTC
.	TRBV9	many	TRBJ2-2	CASSDRATGELFF	TGTGCCAGCAGCGACAGGGCGACCGGGGAGCTGTTTTTT
.	TRBV6-1	few	TRBJ2-1	CASSRRERRNNEQFF	TGTGCCAGCAGTCGGAGGGAGAGGAGAAACAATGAGCAGTTCTTC
.	TRBV20-1	many	TRBJ2-3	CSASRAGYTDTQYF	TGCAGTGCTAGCCGGGCGGGATACACAGATACGCAGTATTTT
.	TRBV13	few	TRBJ2-5	CASSSFRSETQYF	TGTGCCAGCAGCTCGTTCAGGTCAGAGACCCAGTACTTC
.	TRBV27	many	TRBJ2-7	CASRGLYEQYF	TGTGCCAGCCGGGGTCTCTACGAGCAGTACTTC
TRBD2	TRBV6-2/TRBV6-3	many	TRBJ2-5	CASSSLGLAGYQETQYF	TGTGCCAGCAGTTCCCTTGGACTAGCGGGATACCAAGAAACCCAGTACTTC
.	TRBV4-3	many	TRBJ2-3	CASSQDGTGPLTDTQYF	TGCGCCAGCAGCCAAGATGGGACTGGACCACTGACAGATACGCAGTATTTT
TRBD2	TRBV20-1	many	TRBJ2-1	CSSSRTRTNNEQFF	TGCAGCTCCTCCAGGACTAGGACAAACAATGAGCAGTTCTTC
.	TRBV9	many	TRBJ2-1	CASSVGGESNEQFF	TGTGCCAGCAGCGTAGGGGGCGAGTCGAATGAGCAGTTCTTC
TRBD1	TRBV29-1	.	TRBJ2-7	CSVGGGGSYEQYF	TGCAGCGTTGGAGGGGGCGGATCTTACGAGCAGTACTTC
.	TRBV20-1	.	TRBJ2-2	CSAGIKGPNTGELFF	TGCAGTGCGGGAATTAAGGGCCCGAACACCGGGGAGCTGTTTTTT
TRBD1	TRBV4-3	many	TRBJ2-4	CASSQEWAGGAKNIQYF	TGCGCCAGCAGCCAAGAGTGGGCAGGGGGAGCCAAAAACATTCAGTACTTC
.	TRBV12-3/TRBV12-4	many	TRBJ2-7	CASSSVGEQYF	TGTGCCAGCAGTTCAGTCGGCGAGCAGTACTTC
.	TRBV29-1	many	TRBJ2-3	CSVGGHSTDTQYF	TGCAGCGTGGGGGGGCACTCCACAGATACGCAGTATTTT
.	TRBV27	.	TRBJ2-7	CASSPFPGSAYEQYF	TGTGCCAGCAGTCCCTTCCCAGGGTCGGCCTACGAGCAGTACTTC
TRBD1	TRBV7-9	.	TRBJ2-2	CASRTVTGAGEQFF	TGTGCCAGCAGGACAGTAACAGGGGCCGGGGAGCAGTTTTTT
.	TRBV20-1	many	TRBJ2-7	CSARDWRGAYEQYF	TGCAGTGCTAGAGATTGGCGAGGCGCCTACGAGCAGTACTTC
TRBD1	TRBV7-2	.	TRBJ1-5	CASSFTGQRDIPPQHF	TGTGCCAGCAGCTTTACGGGACAGAGAGATATTCCACCCCAGCATTTT
.	TRBV29-1	many	TRBJ2-5	CSVEVFETQYF	TGCAGCGTTGAAGTTTTTGAGACCCAGTACTTC
.	TRBV3-1	many	TRBJ1-4	CASSQDLGGEKLFF	TGTGCCAGCAGCCAAGATCTGGGAGGTGAAAAACTGTTTTTT
.	TRBV5-4	.	TRBJ2-5	CASRGGGHPQETHYF	TGTGCCAGCAGGGGAGGGGGACACCCTCAAGAGACCCATTACTTC
.	TRBV20-1	many	TRBJ2-7	CSARLDYEQYF	TGCAGTGCTAGGCTCGACTACGAGCAGTACTTC
.	TRBV29-1	many	TRBJ2-1	CSVRALYEQFF	TGCAGCGTCCGGGCCCTGTATGAGCAGTTCTTC
.	TRBV4-2	many	TRBJ2-2	CASSQVGGELFF	TGTGCCAGCAGCCAAGTTGGCGGGGAGCTGTTTTTT
.	TRBV4-3	many	TRBJ1-2	CASSQDRDRYGYTF	TGCGCCAGCAGCCAAGATCGGGATCGGTATGGCTACACCTTC
.	TRBV5-1	many	TRBJ2-1	CASSLVVTGGAYNEQFF	TGCGCCAGCAGCTTGGTTGTTACTGGCGGGGCCTACAATGAGCAGTTCTTC
.	TRBV28	many	TRBJ1-3	CASSHPGAGNTIYF	TGTGCCAGCAGTCACCCAGGGGCTGGAAACACCATATATTTT
.	TRBV20-1	.	TRBJ2-5	CSANRGGETQYF	TGCAGTGCTAACAGGGGAGGTGAGACCCAGTACTTC
.	TRBV7-7	.	TRBJ2-1	CASSSGPRHEQFF	TGTGCTAGCAGCTCGGGACCCCGTCATGAGCAGTTCTTC
TRBD1	TRBV29-1	many	TRBJ2-1	CSVERGTGGNEQFF	TGCAGCGTTGAAAGAGGGACAGGGGGCAATGAGCAGTTCTTC